This T cell receptor beta chain stems from a study of cytomegalovirus exposure and HLA in healthy donors. Study-level background: Samples from HLA-typed donors yielded approximately 88 million unique TCRs in an early data release.

PCR employed 60 Vbeta and 13 Jbeta primers. Generated by immunoSEQ multiplex PCR, the TCRdb table keeps only in-frame clones and is missing some. Among around 170,000 clones listed, about 82% were seen once. This sequence was found in a young woman in good health and CMV-seronegative. The sample consisted of PBMCs.

The DNA of the CDR3 is TGTGCCATCAGTGATTTTCTTGGGCGGGGGAGGGGCACAGATACGCAGTATTTT. Its protein product is CAISDFLGRGRGTDTQYF. The chain employs TRBV10-3 and TRBJ2-3, with 7 bases matching TRBD2. Germline V CDR1 and CDR2: ENHRY, SYGVKD. The CDR3 totals 18 residues. J gave up 1 base and V 3 bases, and 13 bases lay outside the gene matches.